This T cell receptor beta chain was identified in a study of cytomegalovirus exposure and HLA in healthy donors. As regards this clone: Its antigen is unknown.

Study-wide findings and caveats: Immune exposure was documented only through CMV serostatus. Some V segments, TRBV6-2 and TRBV6-3 among them, were indistinguishable and were therefore excluded.

PCR employed 60 Vbeta and 13 Jbeta primers. TCRdb keeps only in-frame clones here, not all; method: immunoSEQ multiplex PCR. The sample table includes 60,000 to 70,000 clones. CDR1 is SGDLS, CDR2 YYNGEE, per germline. The CDR3 contains 14 residues. Trimming at V came to 3 bases and at J to 3 bases, leaving 3 bases not matched to a gene. The chain recombines TRBV9 with TRBJ2-5; TRBD1 matches 9 bases. The specimen was PBMCs. The receptor was derived from a boy aged 5 to 17 in good health and CMV-seronegative. Here the CDR3 reads CASSARDREETQYF. The CDR3 nucleotides read TGTGCCAGCAGCGCACGGGACAGGGAAGAGACCCAGTACTTC. The whole variable domain, remainder taken from reference TRBV9 and TRBJ2-5, is DSGVTQTPKHLITATGQRVTLRCSPRSGDLSVYWYQQSLDQGLQFLIQYYNGEERAKGNILERFSAQQFPDLHSELNLSSLELGDSALYFCASSARDREETQYFGPGTRLLVL.